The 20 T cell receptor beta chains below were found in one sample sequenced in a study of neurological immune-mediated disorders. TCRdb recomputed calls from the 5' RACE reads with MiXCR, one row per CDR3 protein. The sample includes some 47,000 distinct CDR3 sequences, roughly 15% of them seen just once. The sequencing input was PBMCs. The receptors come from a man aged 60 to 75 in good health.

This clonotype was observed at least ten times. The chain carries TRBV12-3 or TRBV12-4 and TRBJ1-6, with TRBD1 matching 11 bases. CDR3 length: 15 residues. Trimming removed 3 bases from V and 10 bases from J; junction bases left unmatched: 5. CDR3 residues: CASSFLDRGQSPLHF. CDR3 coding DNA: TGTGCCAGCAGTTTTTTGGACAGGGGGCAGTCACCCCTCCACTTT.

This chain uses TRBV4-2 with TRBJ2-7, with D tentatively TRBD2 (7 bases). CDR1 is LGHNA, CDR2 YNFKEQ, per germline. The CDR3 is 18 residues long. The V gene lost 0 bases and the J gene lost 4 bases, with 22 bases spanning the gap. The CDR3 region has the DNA TGTGCCAGCAGCCAAGAGATCGGGGGGCAGGGCTTACATTACGAGCAGTACTTC. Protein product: CASSQEIGGQGLHYEQYF.

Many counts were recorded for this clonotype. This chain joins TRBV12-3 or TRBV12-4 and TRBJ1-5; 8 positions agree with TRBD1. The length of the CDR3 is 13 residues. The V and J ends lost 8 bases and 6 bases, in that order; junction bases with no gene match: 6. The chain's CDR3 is CASAPQGAQPQHF. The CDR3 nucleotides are TGTGCCAGCGCCCCCCAGGGGGCTCAGCCCCAGCATTTT.

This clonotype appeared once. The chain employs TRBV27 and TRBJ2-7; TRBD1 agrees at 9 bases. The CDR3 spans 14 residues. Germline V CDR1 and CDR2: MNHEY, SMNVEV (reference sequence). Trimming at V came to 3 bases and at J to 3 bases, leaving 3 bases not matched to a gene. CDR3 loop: CASSLRGQGYEQYF. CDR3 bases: TGTGCCAGCAGTTTGAGGGGACAGGGCTACGAGCAGTACTTC.

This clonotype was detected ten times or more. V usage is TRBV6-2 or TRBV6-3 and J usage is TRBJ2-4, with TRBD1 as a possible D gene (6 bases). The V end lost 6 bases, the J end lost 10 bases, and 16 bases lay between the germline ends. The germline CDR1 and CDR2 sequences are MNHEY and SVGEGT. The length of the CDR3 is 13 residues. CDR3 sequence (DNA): TGTGCCAGCAGGATGACAGGAAAACTTATTCAGTACTTC. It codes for CASRMTGKLIQYF.

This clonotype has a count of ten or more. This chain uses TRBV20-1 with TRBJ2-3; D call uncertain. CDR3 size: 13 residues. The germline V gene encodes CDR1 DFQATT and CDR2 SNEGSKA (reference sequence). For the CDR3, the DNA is TGCACCCAACAGCCCGGAGGCACAGATACGCAGTATTTT. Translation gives CTQQPGGTDTQYF.

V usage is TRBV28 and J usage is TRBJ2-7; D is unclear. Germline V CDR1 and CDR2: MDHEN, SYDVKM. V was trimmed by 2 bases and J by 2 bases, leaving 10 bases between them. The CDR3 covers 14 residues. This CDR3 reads CASSLRPETYEQYF. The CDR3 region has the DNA TGTGCCAGCAGTTTACGACCGGAGACCTACGAGCAGTACTTC. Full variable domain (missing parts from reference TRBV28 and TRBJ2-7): DVKVTQSSRYLVKRTGEKVFLECVQDMDHENMFWYRQDPGLGLRLIYFSYDVKMKEKGDIPEGYSVSREKKERFSLILESASTNQTSMYLCASSLRPETYEQYFGPGTRLTVT.

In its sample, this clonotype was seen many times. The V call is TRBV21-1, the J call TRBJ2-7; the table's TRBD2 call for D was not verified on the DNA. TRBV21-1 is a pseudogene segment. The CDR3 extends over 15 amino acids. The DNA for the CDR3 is TGTGCCAGCAGCAATCGACTAGCAAGCCCCTACGAGCAGTACTTC. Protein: CASSNRLASPYEQYF.

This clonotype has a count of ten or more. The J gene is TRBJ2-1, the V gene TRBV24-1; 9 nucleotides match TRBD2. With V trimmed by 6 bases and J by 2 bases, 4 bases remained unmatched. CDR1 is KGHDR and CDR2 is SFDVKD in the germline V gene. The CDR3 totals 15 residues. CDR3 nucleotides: TGTGCCACCAGTAATAGCGGGGGAGCCTACAATGAGCAGTTCTTC. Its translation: CATSNSGGAYNEQFF.

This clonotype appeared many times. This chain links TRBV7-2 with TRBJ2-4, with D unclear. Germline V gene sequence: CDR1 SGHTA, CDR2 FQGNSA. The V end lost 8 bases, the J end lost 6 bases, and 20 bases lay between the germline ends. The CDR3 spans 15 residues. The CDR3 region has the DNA TGTGCCAGCGGCCCCACCCTTGGTACAAGAAACATTCAGTACTTC. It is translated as CASGPTLGTRNIQYF.

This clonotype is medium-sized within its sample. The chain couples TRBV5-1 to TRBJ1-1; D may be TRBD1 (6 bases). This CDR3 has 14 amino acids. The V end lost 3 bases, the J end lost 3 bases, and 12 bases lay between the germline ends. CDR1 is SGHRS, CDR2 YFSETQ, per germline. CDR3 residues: CASSSQGFDTEAFF. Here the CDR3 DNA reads TGCGCCAGCAGCTCACAGGGTTTCGACACTGAAGCTTTCTTT.

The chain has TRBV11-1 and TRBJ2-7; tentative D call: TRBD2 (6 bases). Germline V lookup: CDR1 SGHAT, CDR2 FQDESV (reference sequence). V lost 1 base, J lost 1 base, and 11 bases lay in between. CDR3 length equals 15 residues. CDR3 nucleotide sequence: TGTGCCAGCAGCTTAGACCGGGACTTTTCCTACGAGCAGTACTTC. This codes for CASSLDRDFSYEQYF.

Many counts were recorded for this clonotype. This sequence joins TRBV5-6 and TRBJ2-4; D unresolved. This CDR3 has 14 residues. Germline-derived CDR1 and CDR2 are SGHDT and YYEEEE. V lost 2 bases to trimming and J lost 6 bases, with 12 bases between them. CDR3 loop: CASSLRAQTNIQYF. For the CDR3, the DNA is TGTGCCAGCAGCTTAAGGGCCCAGACAAACATTCAGTACTTC.

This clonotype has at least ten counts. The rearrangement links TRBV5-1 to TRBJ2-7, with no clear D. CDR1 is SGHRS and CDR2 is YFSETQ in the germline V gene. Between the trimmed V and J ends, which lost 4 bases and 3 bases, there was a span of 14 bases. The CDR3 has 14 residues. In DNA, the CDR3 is TGCGCCAGCAGCCTGGCAGGAATCGACTACGAGCAGTACTTC. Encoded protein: CASSLAGIDYEQYF.

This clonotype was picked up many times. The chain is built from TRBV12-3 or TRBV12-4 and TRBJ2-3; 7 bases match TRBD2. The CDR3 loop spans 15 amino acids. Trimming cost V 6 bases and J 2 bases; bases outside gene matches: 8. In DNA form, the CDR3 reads TGTGCCAGCAGCCCTACGGGAGGACCCACAGATACGCAGTATTTT. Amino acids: CASSPTGGPTDTQYF.

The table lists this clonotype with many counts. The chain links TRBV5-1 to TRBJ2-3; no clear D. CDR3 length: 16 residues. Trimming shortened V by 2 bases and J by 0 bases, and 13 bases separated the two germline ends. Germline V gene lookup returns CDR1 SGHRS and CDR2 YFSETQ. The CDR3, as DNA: TGCGCCAGCAGCTTAAGGAGCGCCTCTAGCACAGATACGCAGTATTTT. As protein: CASSLRSASSTDTQYF.

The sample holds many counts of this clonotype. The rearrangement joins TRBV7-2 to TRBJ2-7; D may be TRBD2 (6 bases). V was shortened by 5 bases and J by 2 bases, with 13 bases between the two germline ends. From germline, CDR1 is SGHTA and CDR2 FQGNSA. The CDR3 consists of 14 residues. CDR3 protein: CASSPVTGAYEQYF. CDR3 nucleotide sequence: TGTGCCAGCAGCCCTGTGACGGGAGCCTACGAGCAGTACTTC.

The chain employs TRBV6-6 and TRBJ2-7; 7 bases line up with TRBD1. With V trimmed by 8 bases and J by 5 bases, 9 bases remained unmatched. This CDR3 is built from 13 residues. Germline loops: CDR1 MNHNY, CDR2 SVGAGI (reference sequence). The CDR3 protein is CASGHRGPHEQYF. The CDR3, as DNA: TGTGCCAGCGGACACAGGGGTCCCCACGAGCAGTACTTC.

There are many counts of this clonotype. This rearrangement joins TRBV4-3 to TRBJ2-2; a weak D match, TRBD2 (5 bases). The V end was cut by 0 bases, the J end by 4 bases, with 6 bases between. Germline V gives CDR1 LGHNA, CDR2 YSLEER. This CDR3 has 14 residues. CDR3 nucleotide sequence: TGCGCCAGCAGCCAAGATGGGAGCACCGGGGAGCTGTTTTTT. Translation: CASSQDGSTGELFF.

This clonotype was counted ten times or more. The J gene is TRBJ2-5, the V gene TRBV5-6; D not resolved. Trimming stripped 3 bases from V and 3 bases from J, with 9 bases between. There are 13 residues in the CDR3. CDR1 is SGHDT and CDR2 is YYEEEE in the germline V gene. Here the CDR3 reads CASSSVMEETQYF. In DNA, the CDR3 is TGTGCCAGCAGCTCCGTCATGGAAGAGACCCAGTACTTC. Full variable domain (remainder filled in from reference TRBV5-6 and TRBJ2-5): DAGVTQSPTHLIKTRGQQVTLRCSPKSGHDTVSWYQQALGQGPQFIFQYYEEEERQRGNFPDRFSGHQFPNYSSELNVNALLLGDSALYLCASSSVMEETQYFGPGTRLLVL.